The source of this T cell receptor beta chain is a study of blood T cells in healthy people across ages. Study-level information: Template switching picked up about one barcoded beta molecule for each two T cells.

This CDR3 contains 14 residues. The ends were cut back, 5 bases at V and 5 bases at J, with 13 bases in the middle. Germline loops: CDR1 SGHTA, CDR2 FQGNSA. Points on this clonotype: Being one base from a much bigger clone, this may be a read error.

PCR was performed a second time for roughly 6 to 12 cycles using a sample-barcoded 5' primer and a J-beta primer mix. MiXCR was run by TCRdb on the 5' RACE reads, yielding one entry per CDR3 protein. This sample has approximately 960,000 distinct CDR3 sequences, with 29% found just once. Another study also made use of these data, one on T cells of mothers and their children. Per that study: Maternal samples each gave over 9.5 million TCR beta CDR3 reads, and child samples 3 million to 3.5 million each.

The sequenced material came from blood. The J gene is TRBJ2-1, the V gene TRBV7-2; D may match TRBD1 or TRBD2 (5 bases each). The sequence was obtained from a woman between 40 and 50 years old in good health. This CDR3 reads CASSRAGTDNEQFF. The CDR3 nucleotides are TGTGCCAGCAGCCGGGCAGGGACGGACAATGAGCAGTTCTTC.